This T cell receptor beta chain was profiled in a study of siplizumab effects on memory and regulatory T cells. General observations from the study: Whether the proliferating Tregs (from siplizumab cultures) were suppressive was not confirmed.

Unstimulated naive, memory, effector memory and TEMRA subsets from a few donor pairs have been sequenced, the authors report. Notes on this clone: Its antigen is as yet unknown. This sample includes further DNA sequences coding for the same CDR3.

Trimming stripped 0 bases from V and 0 bases from J, with 5 bases between. The V gene's germline CDR1 is SGHRS and CDR2 YFSETQ. The CDR3 consists of 14 residues. Per sample, the assay covered roughly 9.2 x 10^4 TCR templates. Method: immunoSEQ multiplex PCR; TCRdb's copy keeps in-frame clones and lacks some. Of roughly 40,000 clones detected, roughly 90% appear once; the ten largest clones hold around 0.25%. Input material: naive CD4+ T cells sorted from blood. The clonotype comes from a human donor in good health. The chain is built from TRBV5-1 and TRBJ2-3; D possibly uses TRBD1 or TRBD2 (5 bases each). This CDR3 reads CASSLGGSTDTQYF. CDR3 sequence (DNA): TGCGCCAGCAGCTTGGGGGGGAGCACAGATACGCAGTATTTT.